The next 14 T cell receptor beta chains were all read from a single sample in a study of control samples from healthy donors and cancer patients. Data came from immunoSEQ multiplex PCR; TCRdb stores just in-frame clones and leaves some out. The sample includes fewer than 120,000 clones, around 87% seen only once; the top ten take 3.5% to 4.5%. Sequenced input: PBMCs. These receptors all come from a woman aged 55 to 70 with lung cancer.

This chain connects TRBV5-1 to TRBJ2-1; 10 bases line up with TRBD1. CDR1 and CDR2 from the germline V gene are SGHRS and YFSETQ. The trim removed 0 bases at V and 1 base at J, leaving 1 base unmatched. The CDR3 totals 16 residues. The CDR3 loop is CASSLGQGASYNEQFF. CDR3 in DNA: TGCGCCAGCAGCTTGGGACAGGGGGCGTCCTACAATGAGCAGTTCTTC.

This chain joins TRBV18 and TRBJ1-5, with a possible D match to TRBD1 (6 bases). Germline CDR1 is KGHSH and CDR2 is LQKENI. The germline V and J ends were trimmed by 3 bases and 2 bases, with 17 bases remaining between them. The CDR3 sequence is 17 residues long. CDR3 in amino acids: CASSPTEGELGNQPQHF. For the CDR3, the DNA is TGTGCCAGCTCACCGACTGAGGGGGAATTGGGCAATCAGCCCCAGCATTTT.

This chain uses TRBV9 with TRBJ1-2; weak D call: TRBD1 (5 bases). V was pared by 3 bases and J by 4 bases, with 16 bases between. Germline V gene data show CDR1 as SGDLS and CDR2 as YYNGEE. The CDR3 length is 15 residues. The CDR3 DNA sequence: TGTGCCAGCAGCGAGGGGACGGTCCCTACCTATGGCTACACCTTC. Translation gives CASSEGTVPTYGYTF.

The chain carries TRBV28 and TRBJ1-1; maybe TRBD1 (5 bases). Germline CDR1 and CDR2: MDHEN and SYDVKM. This CDR3 has 14 residues. V was clipped by 5 bases and J by 0 bases, with 10 bases between them. CDR3 sequence (DNA): TGTGCCAGCAGTGGGGGGACGTTGAACACTGAAGCTTTCTTT. It encodes CASSGGTLNTEAFF.

The V call is TRBV4-1, the J call TRBJ2-4, with 9 positions matching TRBD1. The V gene end was trimmed by 5 bases and the J gene end by 0 bases; junction bases not matched to a gene: 17. This CDR3 contains 20 residues. Germline V CDR1 and CDR2: MGHRA, YSYEKL. CDR3 region: CASSTYPPGQGELAKNIQYF. The CDR3 region has the DNA TGCGCCAGCAGCACGTATCCACCGGGACAGGGAGAACTAGCCAAAAACATTCAGTACTTC.

DNA of the CDR3: TGTGCCAGCAGCTTGGCCATTTTCTCTGGAAACACCATATATTTT. It encodes CASSLAIFSGNTIYF. This rearrangement joins TRBV5-6 to TRBJ1-3, with D uncertain. V lost 0 bases and J 0 bases, leaving 7 bases between the germline ends. Germline assignment: CDR1 SGHDT and CDR2 YYEEEE. CDR3 size: 15 residues.

The chain carries TRBV19 and TRBJ1-1; tentative D call: TRBD1 (5 bases). The V end lost 10 bases, the J end lost 6 bases, and 21 bases lay between the germline ends. The germline CDR1 and CDR2 sequences are LNHDA and SQIVND (reference sequence). CDR3 length: 14 amino acids. This CDR3 reads CATRAQPGGAEAFF. CDR3 nucleotide sequence: TGTGCCACCAGGGCTCAACCAGGAGGAGCTGAAGCTTTCTTT.

The V call is TRBV2, the J call TRBJ1-1; TRBD1 matches 7 bases. V trimming: 6 bases; J trimming: 7 bases; junction bases outside the gene matches: 8. Germline V gene lookup returns CDR1 SNHLY and CDR2 FYNNEI. This CDR3 has 13 residues. CDR3: CASSSGTEYEAFF. CDR3 nucleotide sequence: TGTGCCAGCAGCTCCGGGACAGAGTATGAAGCTTTCTTT.

The V call is TRBV7-9, the J call TRBJ1-1, with no clear D. The CDR3 runs to 16 residues. Germline V gene sequence: CDR1 SEHNR, CDR2 FQNEAQ (reference sequence). V shed 6 bases and J shed 1 base, with 18 bases lying between them. In nucleotides, the CDR3 is TGTGCCAGCAGACCCCGCGCGGGGAACAGGAACACTGAAGCTTTCTTT. The encoded protein is CASRPRAGNRNTEAFF.

The V call is TRBV5-1, the J call TRBJ1-4, with D possibly being TRBD1 (6 bases). This CDR3 comprises 14 residues. The V gene lost 0 bases and the J gene lost 5 bases, with 8 bases spanning the gap. In germline, CDR1 is SGHRS, CDR2 YFSETQ. CDR3 amino acids: CASSLVGGNEKLFF. As DNA, the CDR3 is TGCGCCAGCAGCTTGGTAGGGGGAAATGAAAAACTGTTTTTT.

This clone was detected once. V gene TRBV27 combines with J gene TRBJ2-7; 9 bases are a match to TRBD1. V shed 5 bases and J 3 bases; nucleotides not matched to a gene: 8. Germline assignment: CDR1 MNHEY and CDR2 SMNVEV (reference sequence). The CDR3 runs 15 residues. CDR3 protein: CASSQRQGGFYEQYF. As DNA, the CDR3 is TGTGCCAGCAGTCAGCGACAGGGGGGATTCTACGAGCAGTACTTC.

The V call is TRBV28, the J call TRBJ1-4, with D hard to call. From germline, CDR1 is MDHEN and CDR2 SYDVKM. V shed 3 bases and J shed 7 bases, with 12 bases lying between them. This CDR3 region has 14 residues. DNA for the CDR3: TGTGCCAGCAGTTTGGCCGCACCGGCTGAAAAACTGTTTTTT. Its translation is CASSLAAPAEKLFF.

V gene TRBV3-1 (or the pseudogene TRBV3-2) combines with J gene TRBJ1-3; 8 bases line up with TRBD1. With 1 base clipped from V and 6 bases from J, the junction kept 2 bases outside the gene matches. The germline V gene has CDR1 LGHDT and CDR2 YNNKEL (reference sequence). The CDR3 extends over 14 amino acids. In nucleotides, the CDR3 is TGTGCCAGCAGCCAAGGGACAGGGTCAAACACCATATATTTT. It specifies CASSQGTGSNTIYF.

The CDR3 region is CASSFRPPEGNSPLHF. The CDR3, as DNA: TGTGCCAGCAGTTTTCGACCGCCCGAGGGGAATTCACCCCTCCACTTT. The rearrangement links TRBV2 to TRBJ1-6, with D perhaps TRBD1 (5 bases). CDR1 and CDR2 (germline): SNHLY, FYNNEI. This CDR3 comprises 16 residues. V was shortened by 5 bases and J by 7 bases, with 18 bases between the two germline ends.